The clone carrying this T cell receptor (beta chain) was seen more than once but under ten times. Antigen: not known. This sample is part of a study of cytomegalovirus exposure and HLA in healthy donors. General study points: More clonal expansion characterized HLA-associated TCR beta chains than equally common others in a later analysis. Indistinguishable V segments such as TRBV6-2 and TRBV6-3 were excluded. Cytomegalovirus association was listed for around 170 TCR beta chains.

The CDR3 covers 15 residues. Deletions cut 1 base from V and 0 bases from J, with 6 bases between. The germline gives CDR1 MNHNS, CDR2 SASEGT. Researchers ran the PCR with 60 Vbeta and 13 Jbeta primers. Only in-frame clones appear in the TCRdb table, and some are missing; sequencing was by immunoSEQ multiplex PCR. The repertoire holds about 120,000 clones, about 70% seen once, with approximately 7.2% in the top ten. Sequences were obtained from PBMCs. The rearrangement links TRBV6-1 to TRBJ2-2; D might be TRBD2 (5 bases). This receptor was obtained from a male donor in good health and CMV-seronegative. The CDR3 here is CASSEGGANTGELFF. The CDR3 DNA follows: TGTGCCAGCAGTGAAGGGGGAGCGAACACCGGGGAGCTGTTTTTT.